One sample yielded the 31 T cell receptor beta chains listed below, sequenced in a study of beta chain features in type 1 diabetes. These receptors are not linked to any known antigen. Investigators reverse transcribed all isolated RNA, so they sequenced expressed TCRB transcripts. Assay: immunoSEQ multiplex PCR; the TCRdb copy retains only in-frame clones and omits some. The sample gives 300,000 or so clones, less than 15% of which show up once; about 0.016% is in the top ten. Whole-study findings and limits: TCRB CDR3 length was moderately but significantly reduced in all four CD4+ subsets of Type 1 diabetes patients.

The sample was naive CD4+ T cells from blood. The receptors were gathered from a woman aged 18-29 years with type 1 diabetes.

This clone turned up a few times. V is TRBV28 and J is TRBJ2-7; unclear D gene. Trimming took off 5 bases at V and 3 bases at J, with 5 bases between the two ends. Germline lookup yields CDR1 MDHEN and CDR2 SYDVKM. The CDR3 is 11 amino acids. CDR3 loop: CASSVIYEQYF. DNA of the CDR3: TGTGCCAGCAGTGTCATCTACGAGCAGTACTTC.

This clone was seen a handful of times. Within the sample, other DNA sequences also encode this same CDR3. This chain connects TRBV5-1 to TRBJ2-3, with TRBD2 as a possible D gene (5 bases). The CDR3 spans 13 residues. Germline CDR1 SGHRS, CDR2 YFSETQ. V was clipped by 0 bases and J by 5 bases, with 7 bases between them. CDR3: CASSLAGEDTQYF. The CDR3 bases are TGCGCCAGCAGCTTGGCCGGGGAAGATACGCAGTATTTT.

V and J are TRBV9 and TRBJ1-2; possible D gene TRBD1, 6 bases. The V end was cut by 0 bases, the J end by 8 bases, with 20 bases between. CDR1 and CDR2 from the germline V gene are SGDLS and YYNGEE. This CDR3 comprises 16 residues. CDR3 in DNA: TGTGCCAGCAGCGTAGTTTCCACAGGGTTATCTGGGGGCTACACCTTC. Residues: CASSVVSTGLSGGYTF.

This clone was detected a few times. The V and J genes are TRBV18 and TRBJ2-7, with D possibly TRBD2 on 6 matching bases. The CDR3 is 19 residues long. V lost 4 bases and J lost 4, with 29 bases in between. The germline CDR1 and CDR2 sequences are KGHSH and LQKENI. The CDR3 region is CASSLFGGSASVRRYEQYF. The CDR3, as DNA: TGTGCCAGCTCACTTTTCGGGGGTAGCGCTAGCGTTCGTCGTTACGAGCAGTACTTC. Full variable domain (outside the CDR3, taken from reference TRBV18 and TRBJ2-7): NAGVMQNPRHLVRRRGQEARLRCSPMKGHSHVYWYRQLPEEGLKFMVYLQKENIIDESGMPKERFSAEFPKEGPSILRIQQVVRGDSAAYFCASSLFGGSASVRRYEQYFGPGTRLTVT.

The chain combines TRBV6-8 with TRBJ1-1; TRBD1 matches at 8 bases. V trimming: 7 bases; J trimming: 0 bases; junction bases outside the gene matches: 13. This CDR3 contains 17 residues. Looked up from germline, CDR1 is MNHGY and CDR2 is SAAAGT. CDR3 amino acids: CASTERLRQGLNTEAFF. The CDR3 DNA reads as TGTGCCAGCACCGAACGACTTCGACAGGGGTTGAACACTGAAGCTTTCTTT.

This clone showed up just a few times. The chain recombines TRBV7-9 with TRBJ2-1; 10 nucleotides line up with TRBD2. Losses at the gene ends were 8 bases for V and 3 bases for J; bases not matched to a gene: 4. CDR3 size: 14 residues. Germline values: CDR1 SEHNR, CDR2 FQNEAQ (reference sequence). CDR3 coding DNA: TGTGCCAGCCAAAGGACTAGCGGCTACAATGAGCAGTTCTTC. Its protein is CASQRTSGYNEQFF.

The rearrangement uses TRBV6-6 and TRBJ1-2, with TRBD1 matching 7 bases. Germline CDR1 reads MNHNY; CDR2 reads SVGAGI (reference sequence). This CDR3 is 13 amino acids long. V shed 2 bases and J 4 bases; nucleotides not matched to a gene: 1. The CDR3 loop reads CASSYRDSYGYTF. The CDR3 DNA reads TGTGCCAGCAGTTACCGGGACAGCTATGGCTACACCTTC.

The chain joins TRBV30 to TRBJ2-7, with 8 bases fitting TRBD2. Trimming at V came to 4 bases and at J to 9 bases, leaving 8 bases not matched to a gene. Per germline, CDR1 GTSNPN and CDR2 SVGIG (reference sequence). CDR3 size: 12 residues. CDR3 sequence: CAWMAGGPVQYF. CDR3 coding DNA: TGTGCCTGGATGGCGGGAGGCCCGGTGCAGTACTTC.

The chain employs TRBV5-1 and TRBJ2-3, with D hard to call. Looked up from germline, CDR1 is SGHRS and CDR2 is YFSETQ. The CDR3 loop spans 16 amino acids. With 0 bases removed from V and 6 bases from J, the gap between germline ends came to 17 bases. CDR3 in amino acids: CASSLVLGGNADTQYF. The DNA of the CDR3 is TGCGCCAGCAGCTTGGTCCTTGGCGGAAATGCGGATACGCAGTATTTT.

The sample holds a few counts of this clone. This sequence joins TRBV11-2 and TRBJ2-1; TRBD1 agrees at 8 bases. With 5 bases clipped from V and 2 bases from J, the junction kept 5 bases outside the gene matches. The CDR3 contains 15 residues. CDR1 SGHAT and CDR2 FQNNGV come from the germline V gene. This chain's CDR3 is CASSHLQGAYNEQFF. CDR3 bases: TGTGCCAGCAGCCATTTACAGGGGGCCTACAATGAGCAGTTCTTC.

Only a few counts were recorded for this clone. Other DNA sequences in the sample encode the same CDR3. V usage is TRBV5-1 and J usage is TRBJ1-1; perhaps TRBD1 as D (5 bases). Per the germline V gene, CDR1 is SGHRS and CDR2 is YFSETQ. This CDR3 has 15 amino acids. Between the trimmed V and J ends, which lost 0 bases and 1 base, there was a span of 10 bases. CDR3 in DNA: TGCGCCAGCAGCTTGGGGGGCGGTCCGAACACTGAAGCTTTCTTT. Protein: CASSLGGGPNTEAFF.

The gene calls are TRBV11-2 and TRBJ2-1, with a possible D match to TRBD2 (6 bases). The CDR3 spans 13 residues. Trimming removed 5 bases from V and 7 bases from J, with 12 bases in between. Per the germline V gene, CDR1 is SGHAT and CDR2 is FQNNGV. The CDR3 region has the DNA TGTGCCAGCAGCCTAGCGAGTTTGAATGAGCAGTTCTTC. Its translation: CASSLASLNEQFF.

This clone was observed a handful of times. The chain carries TRBV30 and TRBJ2-3; TRBD2 aligns across 10 bases. With 4 bases clipped from V and 1 base from J, the junction kept 5 bases outside the gene matches. The germline V gene encodes CDR1 GTSNPN and CDR2 SVGIG (reference sequence). The CDR3 totals 15 residues. The CDR3 sequence: CAWTLGLARTDTQYF. CDR3 sequence (DNA): TGTGCCTGGACCTTGGGACTAGCGCGCACAGATACGCAGTATTTT.

This chain joins TRBV2 and TRBJ2-3; 10 bases line up with TRBD2. The CDR3 length is 16 residues. In germline, CDR1 is SNHLY, CDR2 FYNNEI. Trimming took 7 bases from V and 5 from J; bases not matched to a gene: 12. The CDR3 sequence is CASKKGSAGGEDTQYF. The CDR3 nucleotides read TGTGCCAGCAAGAAAGGGTCAGCGGGAGGGGAAGATACGCAGTATTTT.

This clone occurred a few times. V is TRBV18 and J is TRBJ2-7; a weak D match, TRBD2 (5 bases). Germline lookup yields CDR1 KGHSH and CDR2 LQKENI. Trimming stripped 2 bases from V and 7 bases from J, with 18 bases between. The CDR3 has 15 amino acids. The CDR3 nucleotides are TGTGCCAGCTCACCAGGGGTATCTAGCCGCATAGAGCAGTACTTC. This codes for CASSPGVSSRIEQYF.

This clone occurred a few times. J is TRBJ2-7 and V is TRBV7-2; tentative D call: TRBD2 (6 bases). The CDR3 totals 15 residues. Germline assignment: CDR1 SGHTA and CDR2 FQGNSA. With 6 bases removed from V and 2 bases from J, the gap between germline ends came to 17 bases. CDR3 region: CASSFAGTRTYEQYF. CDR3 sequence (DNA): TGTGCCAGCAGTTTCGCCGGGACTCGCACCTACGAGCAGTACTTC. The full variable domain, completed using reference TRBV7-2 and TRBJ2-7, is GAGVSQSPSNKVTEKGKDVELRCDPISGHTALYWYRQSLGQGLEFLIYFQGNSAPDKSGLPSDRFSAERTGGSVSTLTIQRTQQEDSAVYLCASSFAGTRTYEQYFGPGTRLTVT.

Only a few counts were recorded for this clone. The same CDR3 arises from other DNA sequences in this sample as well. This chain links TRBV30 with TRBJ1-1; D remains unclear. V lost 2 bases to trimming and J lost 1 base, with 8 bases between them. This CDR3 comprises 13 residues. Germline lookup yields CDR1 GTSNPN and CDR2 SVGIG (reference sequence). Here the CDR3 reads CAWSRSGNTEAFF. The CDR3 coding sequence is TGTGCCTGGAGTCGGTCAGGGAACACTGAAGCTTTCTTT. Combining the CDR3 with reference TRBV30 and TRBJ1-1 gives the whole variable domain SQTIHQWPATLVQPVGSPLSLECTVEGTSNPNLYWYRQAAGRGLQLLFYSVGIGQISSEVPQNLSASRPQDRQFILSSKKLLLSDSGFYLCAWSRSGNTEAFFGQGTRLTVV.

The table lists this clone with a few counts. The rearrangement joins TRBV7-2 to TRBJ2-3; 10 bases line up with TRBD2. The CDR3 has 17 residues. V was clipped by 5 bases and J by 3 bases; unmatched bases: 11. Germline CDR1 reads SGHTA; CDR2 reads FQGNSA. CDR3: CASSPWTSGAKTDTQYF. The CDR3 region has the DNA TGTGCCAGCAGCCCGTGGACTAGCGGAGCCAAGACAGATACGCAGTATTTT. The full variable domain, completed using reference TRBV7-2 and TRBJ2-3, is GAGVSQSPSNKVTEKGKDVELRCDPISGHTALYWYRQSLGQGLEFLIYFQGNSAPDKSGLPSDRFSAERTGGSVSTLTIQRTQQEDSAVYLCASSPWTSGAKTDTQYFGPGTRLTVL.

A few counts support this clone. The genes are TRBV5-1 and TRBJ1-5, with D hard to call. Trimming pared 0 bases from V and 0 bases from J, leaving 7 bases between. Germline V CDR1 and CDR2: SGHRS, YFSETQ. The CDR3 contains 15 residues. The CDR3 region is CASSLDGYSNQPQHF. As DNA, the CDR3 is TGCGCCAGCAGCTTGGACGGTTATAGCAATCAGCCCCAGCATTTT. Full variable domain (remainder filled in from reference TRBV5-1 and TRBJ1-5): KAGVTQTPRYLIKTRGQQVTLSCSPISGHRSVSWYQQTPGQGLQFLFEYFSETQRNKGNFPGRFSGRQFSNSRSEMNVSTLELGDSALYLCASSLDGYSNQPQHFGDGTRLSIL.

This clone appeared a few times. The gene calls are TRBV28 and TRBJ2-3; D is perhaps TRBD2 (6 bases). V was pared by 1 base and J by 1 base, with 9 bases between. Germline assignment: CDR1 MDHEN and CDR2 SYDVKM. The CDR3 contains 15 residues. Written as DNA, the CDR3 is TGTGCCAGCAGTTTATTAGCTAGCGGCACAGATACGCAGTATTTT. Translated, it gives CASSLLASGTDTQYF. The whole variable domain, remainder taken from reference TRBV28 and TRBJ2-3, is DVKVTQSSRYLVKRTGEKVFLECVQDMDHENMFWYRQDPGLGLRLIYFSYDVKMKEKGDIPEGYSVSREKKERFSLILESASTNQTSMYLCASSLLASGTDTQYFGPGTRLTVL.

V and J are TRBV21-1 and TRBJ2-5; TRBD1, as called in the table, went unchecked against the DNA. TRBV21-1 is tagged as a pseudogene. The CDR3 sequence is 15 residues long. The CDR3: CASSTRDRGQETQYF. CDR3 bases: TGTGCCAGCAGCACCCGGGACAGGGGGCAGGAGACCCAGTACTTC.

This clone was picked up a small number of times. The gene calls are TRBV9 and TRBJ2-3; TRBD1 matches at 8 bases. V shed 3 bases and J 3 bases; nucleotides not matched to a gene: 12. The CDR3 spans 17 residues. The germline V gene encodes CDR1 SGDLS and CDR2 YYNGEE. Here the CDR3 reads CASSANRGSSDTDTQYF. CDR3 coding DNA: TGTGCCAGCAGCGCTAACAGGGGGTCAAGTGATACAGATACGCAGTATTTT. The full variable domain, with the rest looked up from reference TRBV9 and TRBJ2-3, is DSGVTQTPKHLITATGQRVTLRCSPRSGDLSVYWYQQSLDQGLQFLIQYYNGEERAKGNILERFSAQQFPDLHSELNLSSLELGDSALYFCASSANRGSSDTDTQYFGPGTRLTVL.

The chain couples TRBV7-8 to TRBJ2-5, with D possibly being TRBD2 (6 bases). Trimming left V 2 bases short and J 2 bases short, with 21 bases between. The CDR3 runs 18 residues. The germline CDR1 and CDR2 sequences are SGHVS and FQNEAQ. The CDR3 DNA reads TGTGCCAGCAGCTTATTGGTAGGGGACTTAGCAAGGCAAGAGACCCAGTACTTC. As protein: CASSLLVGDLARQETQYF.

This clone has only a few counts. The CDR3, as DNA: TGTGCCAGCAGCCTCGACAGGTACTCCACTGAAGCTTTCTTT. It encodes CASSLDRYSTEAFF. The rearrangement links TRBV11-2 to TRBJ1-1; D is possibly TRBD1 (6 bases). Germline V CDR1 and CDR2: SGHAT, FQNNGV. V was clipped by 5 bases and J by 4 bases, with 14 bases between them. The CDR3 contains 14 residues.

The rearrangement links TRBV4-2 to TRBJ2-7; no firm D call. The germline V gene has CDR1 LGHNA and CDR2 YNFKEQ. This CDR3 is built from 14 residues. Trimming took off 4 bases at V and 4 bases at J, with 14 bases between the two ends. CDR3 sequence (DNA): TGTGCCAGCAGCCCCGAGTCCTTTGGTTACGAGCAGTACTTC. Translated, it gives CASSPESFGYEQYF.

This clone has more than one count but fewer than ten. This chain uses TRBV9 with TRBJ2-3; maybe TRBD2 (6 bases). CDR1 is SGDLS, CDR2 YYNGEE, per germline. CDR3 length: 14 amino acids. Trimming cost V 4 bases and J 6 bases, with 15 bases left between them. The CDR3 is CASSPSTSSDTQYF. The CDR3 coding sequence is TGTGCCAGCAGCCCCTCGACTAGTTCTGATACGCAGTATTTT. The whole variable domain, filled in from reference TRBV9 and TRBJ2-3, reads DSGVTQTPKHLITATGQRVTLRCSPRSGDLSVYWYQQSLDQGLQFLIQYYNGEERAKGNILERFSAQQFPDLHSELNLSSLELGDSALYFCASSPSTSSDTQYFGPGTRLTVL.

This clone was counted only a few times. V usage is TRBV28 and J usage is TRBJ2-2; possibly TRBD2 for D (6 bases). V was shortened by 8 bases and J by 0 bases, with 10 bases between the two germline ends. Germline CDR1 and CDR2: MDHEN and SYDVKM. This CDR3 contains 14 residues. CDR3 sequence (DNA): TGTGCCAGCCTGGCGGGAACGAACACCGGGGAGCTGTTTTTT. It encodes CASLAGTNTGELFF.

This clone came up a few times. The chain couples TRBV5-4 to TRBJ2-3; D is undetermined. The V gene's germline CDR1 is SGHNT and CDR2 YYREEE (reference sequence). The V end was cut by 0 bases, the J end by 2 bases, with 10 bases between. The CDR3 has 15 residues. CDR3 sequence reads: CASSLDISTTDTQYF. Here the CDR3 DNA reads TGTGCCAGCAGCTTGGATATTAGCACCACAGATACGCAGTATTTT.

J is TRBJ2-1 and V is TRBV5-8; 11 bases fit TRBD2. CDR3 length: 18 residues. Germline CDR1 is SGHTS and CDR2 is YDEGEE. The junction had 8 bases not matched to a gene; V was cut back by 3 bases and J by 0 bases. DNA for the CDR3: TGTGCCAGCAGCTCCGAGCCCACTAGCGGGAGCTCCTACAATGAGCAGTTCTTC. Translating it yields CASSSEPTSGSSYNEQFF.

The chain uses TRBV4-1 and TRBJ2-3, with 7 bases fitting TRBD2. Germline values: CDR1 MGHRA, CDR2 YSYEKL. The CDR3 sequence is 17 residues long. V was pared by 2 bases and J by 6 bases, with 14 bases of the junction left unmatched. CDR3 protein: CASSQSSTSAAGDTQYF. Here the CDR3 DNA reads TGCGCCAGCAGCCAATCCTCCACTAGCGCGGCCGGGGATACGCAGTATTTT.

The chain uses TRBV2 and TRBJ1-2; maybe TRBD1 (5 bases). V lost 4 bases to trimming and J lost 7 bases, with 19 bases between them. The germline gives CDR1 SNHLY, CDR2 FYNNEI. This CDR3 has 15 residues. The CDR3 DNA follows: TGTGCCAGCAGTGGGGACTTCTGGGTTTCGGCTGGCTACACCTTC. This gives the protein CASSGDFWVSAGYTF. The whole variable domain, filled in from reference TRBV2 and TRBJ1-2, reads EPEVTQTPSHQVTQMGQEVILRCVPISNHLYFYWYRQILGQKVEFLVSFYNNEISEKSEIFDDQFSVERPDGSNFTLKIRSTKLEDSAMYFCASSGDFWVSAGYTFGSGTRLTVV.